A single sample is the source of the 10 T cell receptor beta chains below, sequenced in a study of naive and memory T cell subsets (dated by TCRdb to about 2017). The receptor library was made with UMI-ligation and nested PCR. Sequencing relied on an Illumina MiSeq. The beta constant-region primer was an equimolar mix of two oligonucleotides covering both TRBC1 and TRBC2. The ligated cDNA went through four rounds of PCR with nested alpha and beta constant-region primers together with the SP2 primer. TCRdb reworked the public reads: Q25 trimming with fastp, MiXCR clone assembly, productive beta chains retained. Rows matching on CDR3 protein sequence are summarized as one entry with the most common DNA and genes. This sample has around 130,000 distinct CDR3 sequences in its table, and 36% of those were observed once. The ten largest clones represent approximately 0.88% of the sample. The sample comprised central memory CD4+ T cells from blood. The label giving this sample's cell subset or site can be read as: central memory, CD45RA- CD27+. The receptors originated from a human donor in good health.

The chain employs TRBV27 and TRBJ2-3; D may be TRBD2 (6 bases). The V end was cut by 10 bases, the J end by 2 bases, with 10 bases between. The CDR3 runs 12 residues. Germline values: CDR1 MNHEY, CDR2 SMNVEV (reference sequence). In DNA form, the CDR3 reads TGTGCCACCACGGGGGTCACAGATACGCAGTATTTT. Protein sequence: CATTGVTDTQYF.

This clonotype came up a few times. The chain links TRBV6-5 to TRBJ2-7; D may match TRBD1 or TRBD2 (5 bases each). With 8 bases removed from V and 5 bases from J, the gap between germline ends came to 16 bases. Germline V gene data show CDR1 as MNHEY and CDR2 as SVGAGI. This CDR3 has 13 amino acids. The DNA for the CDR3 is TGTGCCAGCTTCCGGGACGGGTCTGACGAGCAGTACTTC. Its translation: CASFRDGSDEQYF.

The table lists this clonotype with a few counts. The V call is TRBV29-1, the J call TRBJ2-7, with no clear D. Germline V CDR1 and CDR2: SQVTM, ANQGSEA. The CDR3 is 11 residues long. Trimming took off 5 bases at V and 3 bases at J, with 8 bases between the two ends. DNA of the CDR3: TGCAGCGTTAGTGACCGCTACGAGCAGTACTTC. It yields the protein CSVSDRYEQYF.

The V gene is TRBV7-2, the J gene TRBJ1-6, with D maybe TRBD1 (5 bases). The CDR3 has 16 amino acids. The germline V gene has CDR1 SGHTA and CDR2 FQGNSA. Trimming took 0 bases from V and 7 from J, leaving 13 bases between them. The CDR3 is CASSLAVPGPNSPLHF. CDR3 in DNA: TGTGCCAGCAGCTTAGCGGTTCCGGGGCCGAATTCACCCCTCCACTTT.

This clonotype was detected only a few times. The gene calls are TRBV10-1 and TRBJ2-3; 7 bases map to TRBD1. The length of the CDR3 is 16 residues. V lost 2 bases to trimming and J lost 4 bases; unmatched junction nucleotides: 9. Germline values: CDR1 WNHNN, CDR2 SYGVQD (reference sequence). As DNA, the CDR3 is TGCGCCAGCAGTGAGGTGCTAACAGGGGATGCAGATACGCAGTATTTT. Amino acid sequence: CASSEVLTGDADTQYF.

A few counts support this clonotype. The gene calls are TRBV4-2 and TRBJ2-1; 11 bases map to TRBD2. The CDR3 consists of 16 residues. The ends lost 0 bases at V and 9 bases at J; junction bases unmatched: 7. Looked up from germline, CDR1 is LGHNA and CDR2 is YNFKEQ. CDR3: CASSQDTSGSRREQFF. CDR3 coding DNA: TGTGCCAGCAGCCAAGACACTAGCGGGAGTCGACGTGAGCAGTTCTTC.

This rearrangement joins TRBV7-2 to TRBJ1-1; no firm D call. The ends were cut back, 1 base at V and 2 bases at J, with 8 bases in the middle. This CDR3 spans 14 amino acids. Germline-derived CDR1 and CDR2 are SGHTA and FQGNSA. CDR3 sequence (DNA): TGTGCCAGCAGCTTAGTCACGACCAACACTGAAGCTTTCTTT. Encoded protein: CASSLVTTNTEAFF. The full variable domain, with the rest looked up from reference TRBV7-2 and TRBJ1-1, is GAGVSQSPSNKVTEKGKDVELRCDPISGHTALYWYRQSLGQGLEFLIYFQGNSAPDKSGLPSDRFSAERTGGSVSTLTIQRTQQEDSAVYLCASSLVTTNTEAFFGQGTRLTVV.

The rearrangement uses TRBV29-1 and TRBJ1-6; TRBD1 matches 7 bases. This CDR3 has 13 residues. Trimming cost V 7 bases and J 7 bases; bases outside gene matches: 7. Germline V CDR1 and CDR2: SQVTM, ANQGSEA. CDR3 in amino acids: CSALTGVNSPLHF. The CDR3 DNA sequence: TGCAGCGCGCTTACAGGGGTAAATTCACCCCTCCACTTT.

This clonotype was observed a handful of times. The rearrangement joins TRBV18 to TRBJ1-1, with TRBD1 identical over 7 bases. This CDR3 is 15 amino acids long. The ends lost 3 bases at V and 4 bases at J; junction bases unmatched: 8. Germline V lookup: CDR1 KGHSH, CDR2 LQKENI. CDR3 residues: CASSPARGSGTEAFF. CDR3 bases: TGTGCCAGCTCACCGGCCAGGGGGTCGGGCACTGAAGCTTTCTTT.

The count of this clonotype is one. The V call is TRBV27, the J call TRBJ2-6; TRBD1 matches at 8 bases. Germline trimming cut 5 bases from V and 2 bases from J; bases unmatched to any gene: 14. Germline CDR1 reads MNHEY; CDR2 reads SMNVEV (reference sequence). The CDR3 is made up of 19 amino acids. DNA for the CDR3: TGTGCCAGCAGTCCTCGGACAGGGAGAGCGATAACTGGGGCCAACGTCCTGACTTTC. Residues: CASSPRTGRAITGANVLTF. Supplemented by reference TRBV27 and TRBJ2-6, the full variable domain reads EAQVTQNPRYLITVTGKKLTVTCSQNMNHEYMSWYRQDPGLGLRQIYYSMNVEVTDKGDVPEGYKVSRKEKRNFPLILESPSPNQTSLYFCASSPRTGRAITGANVLTFGAGSRLTVL.